Here is one T cell receptor (beta chain) with its context. Its antigen is currently not known. Base qualities are not at hand, and no much larger clone is one base apart. This record comes from a study of human CD4 T cells and Enterobacteriaceae (dated by TCRdb to about 2020). Memory CD4+ T cells, defined as all CD4+ cells except CD45RA+CCR7+CD95- naive cells, were FACS-sorted on a FACSAria III to over 98% purity. Blood from healthy donors was obtained from blood donation centers in Switzerland. Positive selection with CD4 and CD14 magnetic microbeads was used to enrich total CD4+ T cells and monocytes. Before sorting, CD8+, CD14+, CD16+, CD56+, CD19+ and CD25-bright cells were excluded. To assess in vivo expansion of bacteria-reactive clonotypes, total memory CD4+ T cells from two blood donors were sequenced directly ex vivo. Ficoll-Paque Plus was used to isolate peripheral blood mononuclear cells from donor blood.

As encoded in the germline V gene, CDR1 is SGHAT while CDR2 is FQNNGV. At the junction V is shortened by 5 bases and J by 5 bases, with 16 bases in between. From the cysteine up to the phenylalanine, the CDR3 has a length of 15 residues. Only the CDR3 region is kept as DNA, spanning 45 bases read in frame from base 1. Deep-level sequencing, with a detection sensitivity of one cell in 200,000, was applied to the ex vivo total memory CD4+ samples. The QIAamp DNA Micro Kit was used to extract genomic DNA from cell pellets, and spectrophotometry was used to check the quantity and purity of the genomic DNA. Amplification of TCR Vbeta CDR3 regions was performed with the immunoSEQ multiplex PCR assay. The amplicons were sequenced on the Illumina HiSeq platform. The retrieved sequences were 87 nucleotides long and included the CDR3 region. In the paper's pipeline: A unique productive TCR Vbeta nucleotide sequence was defined as a clonotype and was quantified by productive template frequency from ImmunoSEQ Analyzer V3.0. A threshold at the top 5th percentile of each frequency-ranked repertoire was used to define expanded clonotypes. The R package fossil was used to compute repertoire overlap as Chao-Jaccard, and the R package MASS was used to visualize the overlap by nonmetric multidimensional scaling. In its TCRdb copy, this immuneACCESS table keeps in-frame sequences only and misses some clones. Where compared with another copy, unresolved V genes explain less than half of these, and the others have no known cause. That table gives V, J and clone size, and the DNA gave D and trimming. The sample table contains fewer than 35,000 clones; only one count was recorded for approximately 81% of them. Approximately 0.9% of the sample rests with the top ten.

The research as a whole found: Ex vivo, broadly cross-reactive clonotypes appeared more expanded than specific ones, with 11 of 19 and about three fifths of the roughly 35 in the top 5%. The reactivity of ex vivo clonotypes was inferred solely through the matching of nucleotide sequences to CFSE-low cultures from the same donors.

The sequence was obtained from a human donor in good health. This chain joins TRBV11-2 to TRBJ2-1; the D region may be TRBD1 or TRBD2, each matching 6 bases equally. The sequencing sample was made of memory CD4+ T cells from blood. The sample's cell subset or site label, in plain terms: total memory CD4 T cells sorted directly ex vivo, unstimulated. The CDR3 region: CASSRPGARNNEQFF. The DNA sequence reads TGTGCCAGCAGCCGACCGGGGGCCCGGAACAATGAGCAGTTCTTC.